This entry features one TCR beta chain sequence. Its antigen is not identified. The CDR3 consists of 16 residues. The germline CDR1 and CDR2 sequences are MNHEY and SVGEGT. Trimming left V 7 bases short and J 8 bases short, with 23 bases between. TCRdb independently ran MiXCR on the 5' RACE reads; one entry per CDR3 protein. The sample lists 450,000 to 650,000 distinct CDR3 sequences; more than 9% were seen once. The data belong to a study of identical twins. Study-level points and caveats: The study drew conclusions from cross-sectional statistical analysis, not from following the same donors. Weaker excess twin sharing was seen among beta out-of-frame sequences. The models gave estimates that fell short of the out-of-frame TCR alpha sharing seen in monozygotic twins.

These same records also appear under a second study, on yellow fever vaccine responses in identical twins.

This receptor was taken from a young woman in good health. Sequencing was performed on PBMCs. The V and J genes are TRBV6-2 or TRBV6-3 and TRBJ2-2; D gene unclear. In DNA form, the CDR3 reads TGTGCCAGCACCTCCCCCGACTGGCTGTCACGGGGGGAGCTGTTTTTT. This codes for CASTSPDWLSRGELFF.